This entry features one T cell receptor beta chain sequence. This clonotype was detected a few times. Its antigen is still unknown. The input lacks base qualities; no much larger clone sits a single base away. Library generation was performed with 5' RACE. Data came from an Illumina HiSeq 2500. A second about 6 to 11 cycle PCR used a sample-barcoded 5' primer and a J-beta primer mix. A template-switch 5' adaptor carrying 12 random nucleotides introduced a unique molecular identifier onto each TCR beta cDNA molecule. Each sample yielded at least 3 million CDR3-containing paired-end reads. First-strand cDNA synthesis was performed from all RNA using the Mint cDNA synthesis kit, with priming by a TRBC-specific oligonucleotide. All cDNA was treated with uracil-DNA glycosylase and then went through a first 18-cycle PCR with the universal primers M1SS and BC2_uni_R. For the original study's pipeline: For normalization, 1 million high-quality reads, each with a distinct molecular identifier, were randomly selected from each sample. Instead of being binned into consensus sequences, reads with shared molecular identifiers were discarded. MiTCR, with a Q25 quality threshold and the strictest error-elimination algorithm, was used for CDR3 identification, clonotype clustering and error correction. A nonparametric unseen species model using Euler transformation provided a lower-bound estimate of total TCR beta diversity. TCRdb handled the public reads itself, with Q25 trimming in fastp and clone calling in MiXCR, and kept productive beta chains. Every distinct CDR3 protein forms one entry, paired with its most common genes and DNA. These V and J calls derive from TCRdb rather than the authors' analysis. The sample table records some 800,000 distinct CDR3 sequences; roughly 25% of these occur just once. The ten largest clones represent approximately 3.7% of the sample.

The CDR3 runs 15 amino acids, cysteine and phenylalanine included. CDR3 DNA is the only sequence kept; it has 45 bases, read in frame from the first base. These data come from a study of blood T cells in healthy people across ages (dated by TCRdb to the mid-2010s). Study-wide context: In model experiments, template switching captured roughly one uniquely barcoded TCR beta cDNA molecule for every two T cells. The donors were divided into four age groups: young (average around 16 years), middle-aged (approximately 42), aged (about 62) and long-lived (nearly 85). Two additional independent replicas of 1 million unique cDNA reads from the same blood draw were analyzed for two donors (one aged 18 to 29 and one aged 80 or older). To track age-related changes in TCR beta repertoire diversity, the study relied on deep sequencing normalized with unique cDNA molecular identifiers.

Systemically healthy Caucasian individuals from Russia, about 38 in total and aged 6 to 90 years, were included as donors. Each donor gave ten milliliters of peripheral blood, collected into EDTA-treated Vacutainer tubes. Ficoll-Paque density-gradient centrifugation was used to isolate PBMCs, with at least 7 million per sample. Total RNA was extracted from PBMCs with Trizol reagent, with at least 6 micrograms obtained per sample. For every donor, an aliquot of PBMCs went through flow cytometry to measure the percentages of naive CD45RAhigh/CD27high T cells. General findings and caveats noted by the study authors: Because donor CMV infection status was unknown, age-related changes in expanded clonotypes were potentially confounded. A strong correlation was found between observed TCR beta diversity and the percentage of naive T cells measured by flow cytometry. Conclusive comparison of naive and antigen-experienced compartments was prevented by the profiling of bulk unsorted PBMCs. Estimates of total diversity from one million sequenced T cells were regarded as lower bounds and underestimates. Observed TCR beta diversity per million T cells fell roughly linearly with age, and a significant reduction was already apparent by age roughly 41. Compared with the aged group, the long-lived group had more naive CD4+ T cells, fewer expanded clones and increased TCR diversity, a pattern suggesting age selection.

Separately, the same data were catalogued under a study of T cells of mothers and their children. As noted in the second study: Donors were nine systemically healthy Caucasian individuals: three mothers and their six children. cDNA synthesis used all of the extracted RNA, with about 1.5 ug of RNA in each 15 ul reaction. In the second PCR, the M1S primer added sample barcodes and 2-4 random nucleotides. Over 10 million TCR beta CDR3 reads came from each mother, compared with about 3 million reads from each child. TCR recombination output is similarly shaped by thymic selection in related and unrelated pairs, with a minor effect exerted by inherited differences. Normalized repertoire overlap was always found to be slightly, but never significantly, higher in related mother-child pairs than in unrelated mother-child pairs. Persistent microchimeric T cell clones were not detected, at a sensitivity of about 99 clones per million clonotypes. In the study, deep NGS was used to compare the TCR beta repertoires of mothers and children, and features distinguishing related mother-child pairs from unrelated individuals were sought. On average, the children were approximately 11 +/- 4 years old, while the mothers were 40 +/- 4 years old. After adapters were ligated using NEBNext reagents, the libraries underwent 100+100 nt paired-end sequencing on an Illumina HiSeq 2000. To prevent cross-contamination, the mother and child libraries were prepared a month apart and were sequenced in separate runs. Between roughly 450,000 and 2,000,000 distinct TCR beta clonotypes were identified per donor. Naive TCR beta clonotypes were estimated from low-frequency clonotypes matched to each donor's FACS-determined naive share, without sorting.

The source is a boy aged 10-17 years in good health. The chain uses TRBV12-2 and TRBJ2-5; TRBD1 is the table's D call, not checked against the DNA. TRBV12-2 is an annotated pseudogene. Sequenced sample: blood. The DNA sequence is as follows: TGTGCAAGTCGCTTAGCCGACAGGGGCCAAGAGACCCAGTACTTC. This sequence encodes CASRLADRGQETQYF.